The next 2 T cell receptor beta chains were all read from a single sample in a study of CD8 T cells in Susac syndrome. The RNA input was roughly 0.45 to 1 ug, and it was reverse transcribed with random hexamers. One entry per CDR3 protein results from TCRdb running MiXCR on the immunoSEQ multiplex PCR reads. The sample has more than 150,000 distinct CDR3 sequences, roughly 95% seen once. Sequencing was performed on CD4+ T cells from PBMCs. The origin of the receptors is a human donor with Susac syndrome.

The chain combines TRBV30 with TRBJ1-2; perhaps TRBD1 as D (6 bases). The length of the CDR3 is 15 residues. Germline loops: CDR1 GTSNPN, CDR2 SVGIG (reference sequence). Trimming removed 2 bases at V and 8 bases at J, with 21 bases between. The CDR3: CAWSTDEGDLLGYTF. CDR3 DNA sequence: TGTGCCTGGAGTACCGACGAGGGGGACCTACTCGGCTACACCTTC. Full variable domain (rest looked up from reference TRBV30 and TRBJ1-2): SQTIHQWPATLVQPVGSPLSLECTVEGTSNPNLYWYRQAAGRGLQLLFYSVGIGQISSEVPQNLSASRPQDRQFILSSKKLLLSDSGFYLCAWSTDEGDLLGYTFGSGTRLTVV.

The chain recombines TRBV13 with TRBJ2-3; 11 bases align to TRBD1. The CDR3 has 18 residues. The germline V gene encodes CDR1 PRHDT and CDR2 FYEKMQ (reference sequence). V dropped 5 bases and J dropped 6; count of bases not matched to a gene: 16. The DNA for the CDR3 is TGTGCCAGCAGCAGTGGACAGGGGGCCCTCTCTTTGATTGATACGCAGTATTTT. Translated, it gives CASSSGQGALSLIDTQYF.